The rows below give T cell receptor beta chains drawn from one sample of a study of cytomegalovirus exposure and HLA in healthy donors. Assay: immunoSEQ multiplex PCR; the TCRdb copy retains only in-frame clones and omits some. The sample consists of 97,000 or so clones, approximately 84% of them appearing once. The sequencing input was PBMCs. These receptors came from a young man in good health and CMV-seropositive. Each CDR3 is given with its conserved first and last residue. Each record gives: CDR3 length, J gene, V gene, clone size, D gene, CDR3 DNA, CDR3 protein. D genes are given only for firm matches. The size entry is marked missing in some rows and otherwise reads once, few, many or a size class.

13,TRBJ1-5,TRBV29-1,NA,NA,TGCAGCGTCATACAGGGTTATGATCAGCCCCAGCATTTT,CSVIQGYDQPQHF
15,TRBJ1-6,TRBV5-1,NA,TRBD1,TGCGCCAGCAGCCCGGGACAGTCAGGAAACTCACCCCTCCACTTT,CASSPGQSGNSPLHF
13,TRBJ1-2,TRBV5-6,NA,NA,TGTGCCAGCAGCTTGTTACCTCGGAGAGGCTACACCTTC,CASSLLPRRGYTF
12,TRBJ1-1,TRBV6-5,few,NA,TGTGCCAGCAGTTCCGGGGGGGATGAAGCTTTCTTT,CASSSGGDEAFF
15,TRBJ1-4,TRBV7-2,NA,NA,TGTGCCAGCAGCTTAGCCGGGGGGACTAATGAAAAACTGTTTTTT,CASSLAGGTNEKLFF
15,TRBJ2-7,TRBV7-9,NA,TRBD1,TGTGCCAGCAGCCCGGGGGACAGGAGCTCCTACGAGCAGTACTTC,CASSPGDRSSYEQYF
12,TRBJ2-1,TRBV13,NA,NA,TGTGCCAGCAGCCCCCCCCGGGGTGAGCAGTTCTTC,CASSPPRGEQFF
14,TRBJ2-2,TRBV6-4,many,TRBD1,TGTGCCAGCAGTGACAAGGGGGCCAGCGGGGAGCTGTTTTTT,CASSDKGASGELFF
16,TRBJ2-7,TRBV18,NA,TRBD2,TGTGCCAGCTCACCAAGGACTAGCAGAGTCTCTTGGGAGCAGTACTTC,CASSPRTSRVSWEQYF
15,TRBJ2-5,TRBV7-2,NA,NA,TGTGCCAGCAGCCCGATGACAGGAGAACAAGAGACCCAGTACTTC,CASSPMTGEQETQYF
15,TRBJ2-1,TRBV11-3,once,NA,TGTGCCAGCAGCTTAAGGCGGGTGGAGGTGGATGAGCAGTTCTTC,CASSLRRVEVDEQFF
13,TRBJ1-2,TRBV6-5,NA,TRBD1,TGTGCCAGCAAACTGACAGGGGGCGGTGGCTACACCTTC,CASKLTGGGGYTF
16,TRBJ1-1,TRBV6-1,NA,NA,TGTGCCAGCAGTGGGACGCGGGGGGTCGGGAGCACTGAAGCTTTCTTT,CASSGTRGVGSTEAFF
16,TRBJ1-5,TRBV18,NA,NA,TGTGCCAGCTCACCTACCCTGACAGGTAGCAATCAGCCCCAGCATTTT,CASSPTLTGSNQPQHF
16,TRBJ2-3,TRBV5-1,once,NA,TGCGCCAGCAGCTTGGGGGTAGACAGGTTTGCAGATACGCAGTATTTT,CASSLGVDRFADTQYF
15,TRBJ1-1,TRBV25-1,NA,TRBD1,TGTGCCAGCAGTGTTGGACAGGGGGAAAGGACTGAAGCTTTCTTT,CASSVGQGERTEAFF
13,TRBJ2-7,TRBV7-3,NA,TRBD1,TGTGCCAGCAGTCTGACAGGGGTGGGGGAGCAGTACTTC,CASSLTGVGEQYF
14,TRBJ2-1,TRBV14,NA,NA,TGTGCCAGCAGCCAAGAATGGCAGTACAATGAGCAGTTCTTC,CASSQEWQYNEQFF
17,TRBJ1-5,TRBV9,NA,NA,TGTGCCTGTACACCGGGACATACCCGATATAGCAATCAGCCCCAGCATTTT,CACTPGHTRYSNQPQHF
14,TRBJ2-7,TRBV14,NA,NA,TGTGCCAGCAGCCTCGGAATGCGGTCCTACGAGCAGTACTTC,CASSLGMRSYEQYF
16,TRBJ2-2,TRBV5-3,NA,TRBD2,TGTGCCAGAAGCGGGACTAGCGGGGACAACACCGGGGAGCTGTTTTTT,CARSGTSGDNTGELFF
15,TRBJ2-1,TRBV6-4,NA,NA,TGTGCCAGCAATGGTTTTCCTAGCTCCTACAATGAGCAGTTCTTC,CASNGFPSSYNEQFF
14,TRBJ1-1,TRBV5-5,NA,NA,TGTGCCAGCAGCGGTCCGGGCGCGGGGACTGAAGCTTTCTTT,CASSGPGAGTEAFF
18,TRBJ2-7,TRBV7-9,NA,TRBD1,TGTGCCAGCAGCTTGTGGCCGGGGAACAGGGGGCCACCCTACGAGCAGTACTTC,CASSLWPGNRGPPYEQYF
11,TRBJ1-4,TRBV19,NA,NA,TGTGCCAGTACCAAGGGGGTCGAACTGTTTTTT,CASTKGVELFF
14,TRBJ2-7,TRBV11-2,NA,NA,TGTGCCAGCAGCCCGCGACTAGTAGAGGGCGAGCAGTACTTC,CASSPRLVEGEQYF
19,TRBJ2-6,TRBV7-6,NA,TRBD1,TGTGCCAGCAGCTTAGTCTCGAAGGGGGCTGGACTGGTGGCCAACGTCCTGACTTTC,CASSLVSKGAGLVANVLTF
13,TRBJ2-7,TRBV28,NA,TRBD1,TGTGCCAGCTTGGACAGGGGCTCCTACGAGCAGTACTTC,CASLDRGSYEQYF
13,TRBJ1-1,TRBV25-1,NA,NA,TGTGCCAGCAGGGGCCCACCAAACACTGAAGCTTTCTTT,CASRGPPNTEAFF
13,TRBJ2-1,TRBV7-3,NA,TRBD1,TGTGCCAGCAGCTTAACCCGACAGGGTGAGCAGTTCTTC,CASSLTRQGEQFF
13,TRBJ1-6,TRBV13,NA,NA,TGTGCCAGCAGCTTTACACGGGATTCACCCCTCCACTTT,CASSFTRDSPLHF
14,TRBJ1-2,TRBV7-3,NA,TRBD1,TGTGCCAGCAGCTCCGGACAGGGGTCTAGAGGCTACACCTTC,CASSSGQGSRGYTF
14,TRBJ1-6,TRBV9,NA,NA,TGTGCCAGCAGCGTAGATGGCGACACTGGACCCCTCCACTTT,CASSVDGDTGPLHF
13,TRBJ1-5,TRBV7-9,few,NA,TGTGCCAGCAGCTCCCAAGGGAGTCAGCCCCAGCATTTT,CASSSQGSQPQHF
13,TRBJ1-5,TRBV7-6,few,NA,TGTGCCAGCAGCTTAACAGGCAATCAGCCCCAGCATTTT,CASSLTGNQPQHF
16,TRBJ1-1,TRBV28,NA,TRBD1,TGTGCCAGCAGTTTAGGGACAGGGGGACCGAACACTGAAGCTTTCTTT,CASSLGTGGPNTEAFF
17,TRBJ2-3,TRBV5-5,NA,NA,TGTGCCAGCAGCTTGGGGCTCCTAGCGTTTCGGAGAGATACGCAGTATTTT,CASSLGLLAFRRDTQYF
12,TRBJ2-5,TRBV10-3,NA,TRBD1,TGTGCCATCAGTGGGACAGGAGAGACCCAGTACTTC,CAISGTGETQYF
16,TRBJ2-4,TRBV23-1,NA,NA,TGCGCCAGCAGACTGACCAGGACAGAAGCCAAAAACATTCAGTACTTC,CASRLTRTEAKNIQYF
14,TRBJ2-7,TRBV9,NA,TRBD2,TGTGCCAGCAGCGAGGGACTAGCGGGAAGCGAGCAGTACTTC,CASSEGLAGSEQYF
14,TRBJ2-5,TRBV27,once,TRBD1,TGTGCCAGCAGTCGGGACAGGGACCAAGAGACCCAGTACTTC,CASSRDRDQETQYF
16,TRBJ1-3,TRBV6-6,NA,TRBD1,TGTGCCAGCAGTTACCGGGGACAGGGGACTGGAAACACCATATATTTT,CASSYRGQGTGNTIYF
14,TRBJ1-1,TRBV27,NA,TRBD1,TGTGCCAGCAGTTTATTCGACAGGGCGACTGAAGCTTTCTTT,CASSLFDRATEAFF
15,TRBJ2-7,TRBV28,NA,TRBD1,TGTGCCAGCAGAACTTACGGACAGGGGACCTACGAGCAGTACTTC,CASRTYGQGTYEQYF
15,TRBJ2-7,TRBV5-6,NA,NA,TGTGCCAGCAGCTTGGGTCCAGGGGTGTCCTACGAGCAGTACTTC,CASSLGPGVSYEQYF
16,TRBJ2-5,TRBV4-2,NA,TRBD2,TGTGCCAGCAGCCAAGTGGCAGCGGGAGTGGGTGAGACCCAGTACTTC,CASSQVAAGVGETQYF
14,TRBJ2-7,TRBV6-1,NA,TRBD1,TGTGCCAGCAGTGCGGGACAGGAGAGATACGAGCAGTACTTC,CASSAGQERYEQYF
16,TRBJ1-4,TRBV19,NA,NA,TGTGCCAGTAGTACTTTACAGGGAACAACTAATGAAAAACTGTTTTTT,CASSTLQGTTNEKLFF
18,TRBJ1-5,TRBV7-2,NA,NA,TGTGCCAGCAGCTTAGTAGTTCTCGTGGGGGGGGCAGGTCAGCCCCAGCATTTT,CASSLVVLVGGAGQPQHF
16,TRBJ2-4,TRBV28,NA,NA,TGTGCCAGCAGTCCGACCAGACAGGAGTTTAAAAACATTCAGTACTTC,CASSPTRQEFKNIQYF
12,TRBJ2-7,TRBV19,NA,NA,TGTGCCAGTGGACCTCGGGGGTACGAGCAGTACTTC,CASGPRGYEQYF
15,TRBJ2-7,TRBV11-3,NA,TRBD2,TGTGCCAGCAGCGAAGCAGGGACTAGGGGGAACGAGCAGTACTTC,CASSEAGTRGNEQYF
14,TRBJ1-2,TRBV11-1,NA,TRBD1,TGTGCCAGCAGCCCCGGGACAGGAGACTATGGCTACACCTTC,CASSPGTGDYGYTF
12,TRBJ1-2,TRBV7-2,once,TRBD1,TGTGCCAGCAGCCCGGACAGGCATGGCTACACCTTC,CASSPDRHGYTF
16,TRBJ2-5,TRBV5-6,NA,TRBD2,TGTGCCAGCAGCCCAGGTGTGACTAGCGGGGAAGAGACCCAGTACTTC,CASSPGVTSGEETQYF
14,TRBJ1-1,TRBV18,NA,NA,TGTGCCAGCTCACCACTGGGGGAGGGGACTGAAGCTTTCTTT,CASSPLGEGTEAFF
16,TRBJ2-3,TRBV19,NA,TRBD1,TGTGCCAGTAGTAAACATGAGACAGGGTCCACAGATACGCAGTATTTT,CASSKHETGSTDTQYF
13,TRBJ2-3,TRBV9,NA,NA,TGTGCCAGCAGCGTATCCAGGGCAGATACGCAGTATTTT,CASSVSRADTQYF
17,TRBJ2-7,TRBV15,once,NA,TGTGCCACCAGCAGTGGATACAAGACAGGTCTGACCTACGAGCAGTACTTC,CATSSGYKTGLTYEQYF
14,TRBJ1-4,TRBV6-6,NA,NA,TGTGCCAGCAGTTACTCGAGAGGAAATGAAAAACTGTTTTTT,CASSYSRGNEKLFF